Below are 14 T cell receptor beta chains sequenced from a single sample in a study of T-cell memory formation after mild COVID-19. TCRdb called the 5' RACE reads again in MiXCR, with one record for every CDR3 protein. The table has around 180,000 distinct CDR3 sequences, around 15% seen once; the top ten hold around 2%. The material sequenced was PBMCs or a T cell subset sorted from them (not recorded which). These receptors were collected from an adult woman who had mild COVID-19 (a few samples of this study predate the infection). Cell type and time point are not known.

The V and J genes are TRBV7-2 and TRBJ2-1, with 7 bases aligning to TRBD2. CDR1 and CDR2 from the germline V gene are SGHTA and FQGNSA. The CDR3 has 12 amino acids. J gave up 13 bases and V 3 bases, and 6 bases lay outside the gene matches. The chain's CDR3 is CASSLHTSEQFF. The CDR3 nucleotides are TGTGCCAGCAGCTTGCATACTAGCGAACAGTTCTTC.

A few counts support this clonotype. DNA of the CDR3: TGTGCCAGCAGAACGGCGGCGGGAGGTAGCACAGATACGCAGTATTTT. It encodes CASRTAAGGSTDTQYF. V and J are TRBV7-9 and TRBJ2-3, with 8 bases that match TRBD2. Germline CDR1 SEHNR, CDR2 FQNEAQ (reference sequence). The CDR3 runs 16 residues. With 6 bases clipped from V and 0 bases from J, the junction kept 8 bases outside the gene matches.

The rearrangement uses TRBV30 and TRBJ2-3; no clear D gene. Germline V CDR1 and CDR2: GTSNPN, SVGIG (reference sequence). The length of the CDR3 is 11 residues. With 4 bases removed from V and 5 bases from J, the gap between germline ends came to 7 bases. The chain's CDR3 is CAWMVGDTQYF. The DNA of the CDR3 is TGTGCCTGGATGGTAGGAGATACGCAGTATTTT.

The sample holds a few counts of this clonotype. The chain recombines TRBV5-1 with TRBJ2-2; 8 bases fit TRBD2. Germline CDR1 is SGHRS and CDR2 is YFSETQ. V lost 2 bases, J lost 4 bases, and 4 bases stayed unmatched. This CDR3 has 15 residues. CDR3 residues: CASSFNGGATGELFF. The DNA for the CDR3 is TGCGCCAGCAGCTTCAACGGGGGGGCCACCGGGGAGCTGTTTTTT.

This clonotype has a count of ten or more. The rearrangement links TRBV10-3 to TRBJ1-2; 7 nucleotides agree with TRBD1. V lost 4 bases to trimming and J lost 2 bases; unmatched junction nucleotides: 7. In germline, CDR1 is ENHRY, CDR2 SYGVKD. The CDR3 runs to 15 residues. This chain's CDR3 is CAISGGEGANYGYTF. CDR3 in DNA: TGTGCCATCAGTGGAGGTGAGGGGGCCAACTATGGCTACACCTTC.

This clonotype was recorded a few times. An end of the junction differs from the germline gene, which may be a read error. V is TRBV12-3 or TRBV12-4 and J is TRBJ1-1, with a possible D match to TRBD1 (5 bases). This CDR3 spans 15 amino acids. CDR3 in amino acids: CASRLGPQANTEAFF. CDR3 in DNA: TGTGCCAGCAGGTTAGGGCCACAGGCGAACACTGAAGCTTTCTTT.

V usage is TRBV6-5 and J usage is TRBJ1-1; D call uncertain. V lost 4 bases, J lost 6 bases, and 12 bases lay in between. The CDR3 is 13 amino acids. Germline V gives CDR1 MNHEY, CDR2 SVGAGI. For the CDR3, the DNA is TGTGCCAGCAGTTTCATCACGGACGCTGAAGCTTTCTTT. As protein: CASSFITDAEAFF.

This clonotype was counted only a few times. The V gene is TRBV7-8, the J gene TRBJ2-7, with 7 bases matching TRBD1. Germline V gives CDR1 SGHVS, CDR2 FQNEAQ. There are 15 residues in the CDR3. Losses at the gene ends were 1 base for V and 1 base for J; bases not matched to a gene: 4. The CDR3 sequence: CASSLGIRGSYEQYF. Here the CDR3 DNA reads TGTGCCAGCAGCTTAGGCATCAGGGGGTCCTACGAGCAGTACTTC.

This chain connects TRBV25-1 to TRBJ2-1; possible D gene TRBD2, 6 bases. The CDR3 is made up of 15 amino acids. Germline values: CDR1 MGHDK, CDR2 SYGVNS. V lost 3 bases to trimming and J lost 7 bases, with 16 bases between them. The CDR3 loop is CASSEVVQGGNEQFF. CDR3 DNA: TGTGCCAGCAGTGAGGTCGTCCAGGGAGGAAATGAGCAGTTCTTC.

V is TRBV29-1 and J is TRBJ2-3; 8 bases are a match to TRBD2. The trim removed 5 bases at V and 2 bases at J, leaving 6 bases unmatched. Germline V gives CDR1 SQVTM, CDR2 ANQGSEA. CDR3 length: 14 amino acids. CDR3 sequence: CSVRLALNTDTQYF. Written as DNA, the CDR3 is TGCAGCGTTCGACTAGCGTTAAACACAGATACGCAGTATTTT.

This clonotype was detected ten times or more. The chain carries TRBV6-2 or TRBV6-3 and TRBJ2-1; possible D gene TRBD1, 5 bases. CDR3 length: 16 residues. V lost 0 bases to trimming and J lost 6 bases, with 15 bases between them. Germline V lookup: CDR1 MNHEY, CDR2 SVGEGT. The CDR3 is CASSYSGRGRVNEQFF. The CDR3, as DNA: TGTGCCAGCAGTTACTCGGGAAGGGGAAGGGTCAATGAGCAGTTCTTC.

The CDR3 loop is CSARVLRQGVSDTQYF. The CDR3 DNA is TGCAGTGCTAGAGTTCTTCGACAGGGGGTGTCAGATACGCAGTATTTT. The chain joins TRBV20-1 to TRBJ2-3, with TRBD1 identical over 9 bases. This CDR3 region has 16 residues. Germline assignment: CDR1 DFQATT and CDR2 SNEGSKA (reference sequence). V was pared by 1 base and J by 4 bases, with 9 bases of the junction left unmatched.

In this sample, this clonotype turned up once. The V and J genes are TRBV5-6 and TRBJ2-2; D not resolved. Trimming cost V 1 base and J 0 bases, with 10 bases left between them. The CDR3 spans 16 residues. The V gene's germline CDR1 is SGHDT and CDR2 YYEEEE. CDR3 loop: CASSLSLGSNTGELFF. DNA of the CDR3: TGTGCCAGCAGCTTGTCGCTCGGATCGAACACCGGGGAGCTGTTTTTT.

This clonotype was seen a few times. The V call is TRBV4-2, the J call TRBJ1-5, with 9 bases identical to TRBD1. The CDR3 is 15 residues long. Germline assignment: CDR1 LGHNA and CDR2 YNFKEQ. Trimming cost V 3 bases and J 3 bases; bases outside gene matches: 3. The CDR3 protein is CASSQRTGDNQPQHF. CDR3 DNA sequence: TGTGCCAGCAGCCAGCGGACAGGGGACAATCAGCCCCAGCATTTT.